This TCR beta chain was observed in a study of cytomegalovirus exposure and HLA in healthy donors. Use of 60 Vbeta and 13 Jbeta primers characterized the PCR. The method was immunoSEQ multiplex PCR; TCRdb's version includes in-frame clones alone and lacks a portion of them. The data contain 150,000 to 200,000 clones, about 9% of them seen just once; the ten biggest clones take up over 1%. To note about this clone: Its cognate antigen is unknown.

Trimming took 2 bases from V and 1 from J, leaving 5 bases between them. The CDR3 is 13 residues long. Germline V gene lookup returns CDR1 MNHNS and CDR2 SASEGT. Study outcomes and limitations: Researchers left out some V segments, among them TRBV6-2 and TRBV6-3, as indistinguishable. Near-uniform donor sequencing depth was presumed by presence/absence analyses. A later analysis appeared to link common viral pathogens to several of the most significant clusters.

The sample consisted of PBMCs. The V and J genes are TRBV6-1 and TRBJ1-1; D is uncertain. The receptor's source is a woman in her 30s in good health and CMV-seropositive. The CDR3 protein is CASSEQANTEAFF. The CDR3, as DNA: TGTGCCAGCAGTGAACAGGCGAACACTGAAGCTTTCTTT.